This T cell receptor beta chain was found in a study of blood T cell repertoires in COVID-19. Study-wide background: There were acute and convalescent COVID-19 samples, and they came from the United States, Italy and Spain.

The V end was cut by 2 bases, the J end by 4 bases, with 9 bases between. This CDR3 has 13 amino acids. The germline CDR1 and CDR2 sequences are LNHDA and SQIVND (reference sequence). Original processing methods: Estimates of nucleated cell counts were drawn from the amplification of reference gene primers. Repertoires were generated with immunoSEQ multiplex PCR, while TCRdb's copy carries only in-frame clones and drops some. The DNA was the basis for D and trimming; V, J and clone size are from that table. This sample yields some 170,000 clones, of which around 80% are seen a single time; 7% belongs to the top ten. Followed over time, Seattle patients had been enrolled while infection was active.

Sequences were obtained from peripheral blood. This chain links TRBV19 with TRBJ2-7, with D perhaps matching TRBD1 (5 bases). This receptor was obtained from a woman aged 40-49 years with COVID-19, enrolled during active disease. CDR3 nucleotide sequence: TGTGCCAGTAGTATACCTCAGGGTTACGAGCAGTACTTC. Its protein product is CASSIPQGYEQYF.